This entry describes one TCR beta chain. What it binds is unknown. Germline V gene sequence: CDR1 SGHNT, CDR2 YENEEA. The CDR3 has 13 amino acids. Trimming left V 3 bases short and J 0 bases short, with 5 bases between. TCRdb's table, derived via immunoSEQ multiplex PCR, lists solely in-frame clones and lacks some. This table has under 100,000 clones, around 85% appearing once. Time point: blood 4 weeks post-SBRT, at nephrectomy. Treatment defined: 15 Gy SBRT to primary tumor, nephrectomy 4 weeks later. Nephrectomy followed 15 Gy stereotactic body radiation by 4 weeks. This entry is derived from a study of radiation and T cells in renal cell carcinoma. General study findings and limits: From baseline, blood top tumor clonotypes peaked at 2 weeks post-radiation.

The material was blood, obtained from a patient whose treatment included radiotherapy and nephrectomy. This rearrangement joins TRBV11-3 to TRBJ2-5; D not resolved. This sequence originates from a man aged 45-60 years with renal cell carcinoma. CDR3 nucleotide sequence: TGTGCCAGCAGCTTTCAGTACCAAGAGACCCAGTACTTC. This gives the protein CASSFQYQETQYF.